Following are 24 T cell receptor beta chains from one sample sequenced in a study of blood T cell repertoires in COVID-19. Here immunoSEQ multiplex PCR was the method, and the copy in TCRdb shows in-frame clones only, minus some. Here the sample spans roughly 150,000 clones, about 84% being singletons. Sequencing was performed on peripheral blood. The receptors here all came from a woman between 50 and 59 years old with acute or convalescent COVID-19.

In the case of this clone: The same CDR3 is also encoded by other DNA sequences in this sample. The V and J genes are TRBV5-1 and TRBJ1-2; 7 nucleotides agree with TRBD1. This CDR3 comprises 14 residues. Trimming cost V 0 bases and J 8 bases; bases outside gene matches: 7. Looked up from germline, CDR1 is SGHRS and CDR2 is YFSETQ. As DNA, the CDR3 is TGCGCCAGCAGCTTGGGAGACAGGGTCGGAGGCTACACCTTC. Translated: CASSLGDRVGGYTF.

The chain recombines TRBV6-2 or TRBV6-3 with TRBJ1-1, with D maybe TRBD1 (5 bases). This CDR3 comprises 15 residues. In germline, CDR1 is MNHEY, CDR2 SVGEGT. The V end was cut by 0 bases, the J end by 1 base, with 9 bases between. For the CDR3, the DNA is TGTGCCAGCAGTTACTCGGGGGGGTGGAACACTGAAGCTTTCTTT. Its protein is CASSYSGGWNTEAFF.

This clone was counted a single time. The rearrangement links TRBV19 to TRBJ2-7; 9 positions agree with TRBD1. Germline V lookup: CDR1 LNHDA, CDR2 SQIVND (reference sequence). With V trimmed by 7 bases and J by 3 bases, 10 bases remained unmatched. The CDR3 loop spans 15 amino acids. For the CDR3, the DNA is TGTGCCAGTACCCCTAGTTGGGACAGGGACTACGAGCAGTACTTC. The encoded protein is CASTPSWDRDYEQYF.

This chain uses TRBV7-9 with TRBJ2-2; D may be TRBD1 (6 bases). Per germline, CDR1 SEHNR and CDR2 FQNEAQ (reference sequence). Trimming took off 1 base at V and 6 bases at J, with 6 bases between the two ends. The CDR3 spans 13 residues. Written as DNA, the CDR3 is TGTGCCAGCAGCTTAGACAGGGCCGGGGAGCTGTTTTTT. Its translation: CASSLDRAGELFF. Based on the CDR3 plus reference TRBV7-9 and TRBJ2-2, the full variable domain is DTGVSQNPRHKITKRGQNVTFRCDPISEHNRLYWYRQTLGQGPEFLTYFQNEAQLEKSRLLSDRFSAERPKGSFSTLEIQRTEQGDSAMYLCASSLDRAGELFFGEGSRLTVL.

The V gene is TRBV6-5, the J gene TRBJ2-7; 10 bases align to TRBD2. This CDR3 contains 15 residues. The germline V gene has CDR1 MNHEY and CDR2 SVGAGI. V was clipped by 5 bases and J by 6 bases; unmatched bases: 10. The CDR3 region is CASSPLSGGRGEQYF. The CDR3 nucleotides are TGTGCCAGCAGTCCCCTTAGCGGGGGGCGTGGCGAGCAGTACTTC.

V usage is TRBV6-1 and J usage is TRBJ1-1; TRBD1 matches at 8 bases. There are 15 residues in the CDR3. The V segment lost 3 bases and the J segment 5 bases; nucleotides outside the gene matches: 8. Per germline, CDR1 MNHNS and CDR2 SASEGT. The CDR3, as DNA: TGTGCCAGCAGTGAGGACAGGGATCGCTGGACTGAAGCTTTCTTT. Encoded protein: CASSEDRDRWTEAFF.

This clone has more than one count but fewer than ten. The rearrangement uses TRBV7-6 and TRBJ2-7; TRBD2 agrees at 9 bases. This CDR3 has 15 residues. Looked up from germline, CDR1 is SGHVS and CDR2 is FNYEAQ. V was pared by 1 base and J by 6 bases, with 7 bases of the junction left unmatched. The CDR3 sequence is CASSLEGGGVSEQYF. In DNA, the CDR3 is TGTGCCAGCAGCTTAGAGGGCGGGGGGGTTAGCGAGCAGTACTTC.

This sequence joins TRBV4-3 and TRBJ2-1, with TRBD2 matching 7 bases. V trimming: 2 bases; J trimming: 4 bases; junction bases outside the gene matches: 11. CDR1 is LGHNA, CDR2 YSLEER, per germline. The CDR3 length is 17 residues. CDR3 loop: CASSQTTPGTIYNEQFF. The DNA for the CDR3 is TGCGCCAGCAGCCAAACGACCCCCGGGACTATATACAATGAGCAGTTCTTC.

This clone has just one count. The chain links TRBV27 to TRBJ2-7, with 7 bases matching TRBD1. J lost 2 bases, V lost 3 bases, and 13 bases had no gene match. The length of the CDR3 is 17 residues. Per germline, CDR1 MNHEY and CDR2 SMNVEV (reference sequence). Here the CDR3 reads CASSLRFSVQGPYEQYF. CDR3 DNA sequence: TGTGCCAGCAGTTTGAGATTTTCGGTACAGGGGCCCTACGAGCAGTACTTC.

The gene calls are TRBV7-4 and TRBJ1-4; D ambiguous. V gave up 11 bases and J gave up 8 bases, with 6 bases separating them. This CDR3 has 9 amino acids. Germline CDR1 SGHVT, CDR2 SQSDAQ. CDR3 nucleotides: TGTGCCCCCCCAGAAAAACTGTTTTTT. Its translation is CAPPEKLFF.

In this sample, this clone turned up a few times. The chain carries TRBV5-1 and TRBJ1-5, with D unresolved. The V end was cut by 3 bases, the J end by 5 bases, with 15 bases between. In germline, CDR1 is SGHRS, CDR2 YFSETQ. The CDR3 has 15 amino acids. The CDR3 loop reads CASSSGIFSDQPQHF. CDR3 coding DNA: TGCGCCAGCAGCTCCGGGATCTTTTCAGATCAGCCCCAGCATTTT.

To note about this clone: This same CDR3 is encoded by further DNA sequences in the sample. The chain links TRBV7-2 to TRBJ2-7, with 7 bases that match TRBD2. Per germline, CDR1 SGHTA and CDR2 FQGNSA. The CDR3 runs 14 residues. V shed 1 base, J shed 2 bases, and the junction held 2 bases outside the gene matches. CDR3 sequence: CASSLGSGAYEQYF. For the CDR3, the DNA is TGTGCCAGCAGCTTAGGGAGCGGGGCCTACGAGCAGTACTTC.

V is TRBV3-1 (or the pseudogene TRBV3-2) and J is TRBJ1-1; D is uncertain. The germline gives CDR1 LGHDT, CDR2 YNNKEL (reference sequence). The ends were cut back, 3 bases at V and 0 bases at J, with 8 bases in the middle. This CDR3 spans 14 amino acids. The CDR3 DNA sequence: TGTGCCAGCAGCCAGGCGGGGATGAACACTGAAGCTTTCTTT. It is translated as CASSQAGMNTEAFF.

The CDR3 spells CASSSRRHGLAGGYNEQFF. Written as DNA, the CDR3 is TGTGCCAGCAGCTCCCGGCGACATGGACTAGCGGGGGGTTACAATGAGCAGTTCTTC. This chain uses TRBV7-8 with TRBJ2-1; 14 bases line up with TRBD2. The CDR3 covers 19 residues. The V segment lost 4 bases and the J segment 4 bases; nucleotides outside the gene matches: 12. Germline V gene sequence: CDR1 SGHVS, CDR2 FQNEAQ. Using reference TRBV7-8 and TRBJ2-1 for the parts outside the CDR3, the full variable domain is GAGVSQSPRYKVAKRGQDVALRCDPISGHVSLFWYQQALGQGPEFLTYFQNEAQLDKSGLPSDRFFAERPEGSVSTLKIQRTQQEDSAVYLCASSSRRHGLAGGYNEQFFGPGTRLTVL.

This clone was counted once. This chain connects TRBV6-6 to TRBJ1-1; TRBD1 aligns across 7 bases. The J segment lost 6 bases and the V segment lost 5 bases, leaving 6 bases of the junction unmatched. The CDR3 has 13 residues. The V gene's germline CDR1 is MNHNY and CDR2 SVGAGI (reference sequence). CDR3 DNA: TGTGCCAGCAGTGATAGACAGGGAGCTGAAGCTTTCTTT. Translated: CASSDRQGAEAFF.

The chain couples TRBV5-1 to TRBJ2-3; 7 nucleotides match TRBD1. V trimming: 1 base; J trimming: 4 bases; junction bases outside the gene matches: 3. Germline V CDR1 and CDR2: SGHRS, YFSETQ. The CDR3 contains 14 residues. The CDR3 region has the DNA TGCGCCAGCAGCTTGTCGCAGGGGGCAGATACGCAGTATTTT. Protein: CASSLSQGADTQYF.

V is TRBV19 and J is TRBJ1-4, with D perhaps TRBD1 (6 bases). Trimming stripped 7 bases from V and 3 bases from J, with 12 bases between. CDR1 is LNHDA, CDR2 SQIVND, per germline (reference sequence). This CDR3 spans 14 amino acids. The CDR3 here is CASTPTGSNEKLFF. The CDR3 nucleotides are TGTGCCAGTACCCCGACAGGCTCTAATGAAAAACTGTTTTTT.

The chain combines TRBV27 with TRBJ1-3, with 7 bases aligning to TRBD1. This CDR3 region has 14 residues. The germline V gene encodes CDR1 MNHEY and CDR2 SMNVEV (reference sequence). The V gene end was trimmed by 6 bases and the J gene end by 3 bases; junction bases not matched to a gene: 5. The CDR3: CASRRDRSGNTIYF. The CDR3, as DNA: TGTGCCAGCAGGAGGGACAGAAGTGGAAACACCATATATTTT.

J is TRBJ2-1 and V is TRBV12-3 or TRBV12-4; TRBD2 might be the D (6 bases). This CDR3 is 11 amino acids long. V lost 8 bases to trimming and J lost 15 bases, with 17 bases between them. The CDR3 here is CASLYETSLFF. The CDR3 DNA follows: TGTGCCAGCCTCTACGAGACTAGTCTGTTCTTC.

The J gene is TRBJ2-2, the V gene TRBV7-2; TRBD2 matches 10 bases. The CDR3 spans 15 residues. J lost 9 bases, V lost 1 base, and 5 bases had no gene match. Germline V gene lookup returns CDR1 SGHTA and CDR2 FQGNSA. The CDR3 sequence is CASSLDTSGVRELFF. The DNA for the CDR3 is TGTGCCAGCAGCTTAGATACTAGCGGGGTCCGGGAGCTGTTTTTT.

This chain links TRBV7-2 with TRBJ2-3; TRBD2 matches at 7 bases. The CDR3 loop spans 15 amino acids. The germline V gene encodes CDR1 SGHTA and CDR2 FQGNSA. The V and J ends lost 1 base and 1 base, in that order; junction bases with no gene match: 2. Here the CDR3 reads CASSLVSGGTDTQYF. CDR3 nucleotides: TGTGCCAGCAGCTTAGTCAGCGGGGGCACAGATACGCAGTATTTT. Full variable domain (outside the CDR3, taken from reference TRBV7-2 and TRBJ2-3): GAGVSQSPSNKVTEKGKDVELRCDPISGHTALYWYRQSLGQGLEFLIYFQGNSAPDKSGLPSDRFSAERTGGSVSTLTIQRTQQEDSAVYLCASSLVSGGTDTQYFGPGTRLTVL.

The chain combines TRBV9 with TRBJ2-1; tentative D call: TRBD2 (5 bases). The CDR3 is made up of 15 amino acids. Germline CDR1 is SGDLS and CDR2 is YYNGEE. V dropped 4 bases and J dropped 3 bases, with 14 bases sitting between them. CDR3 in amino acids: CASSPWTAGYNEQFF. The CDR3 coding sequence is TGTGCCAGCAGCCCTTGGACCGCGGGCTACAATGAGCAGTTCTTC.

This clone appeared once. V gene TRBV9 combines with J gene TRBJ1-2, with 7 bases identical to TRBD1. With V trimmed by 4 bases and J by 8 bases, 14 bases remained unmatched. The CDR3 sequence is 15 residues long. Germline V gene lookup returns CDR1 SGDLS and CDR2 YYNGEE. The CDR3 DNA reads TGTGCCAGCAGCTTCGGGACAGTCCGCTCCGACGGCTACACCTTC. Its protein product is CASSFGTVRSDGYTF.

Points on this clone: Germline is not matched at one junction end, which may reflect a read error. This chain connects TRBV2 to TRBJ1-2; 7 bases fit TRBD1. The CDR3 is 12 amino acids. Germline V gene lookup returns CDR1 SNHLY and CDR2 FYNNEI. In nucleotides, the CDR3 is TGTGCCAGCAGTGAAGTGGGAAGGGACAGCTACTTC. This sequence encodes CASSEVGRDSYF.